One and the same sample provided the 8 T cell receptor beta chains below, sequenced in a study of blood T cell repertoires in COVID-19 (dated by TCRdb to about 2020). Library creation used the immunoSEQ multiplex PCR assay. TCRdb mirrors the immuneACCESS table, restricted to in-frame sequences. Some clones are absent from its copies; in checked studies, under half trace to an unresolved V gene, and the reason for the others is unknown. Across this sample there are 220,000 or so clones, with approximately 80% seen only once. The top ten hold 4% to 6% of the sample. The sequencing sample was made of peripheral blood. The receptors derive from a woman aged 55-69 years who had recovered from COVID-19.

The chain links TRBV11-3 to TRBJ2-3; TRBD2 matches 11 bases. The CDR3 has 15 amino acids. After removal of 3 bases from V and 5 bases from J, the junction contained 4 bases not matched to a gene. Germline V gene lookup returns CDR1 SGHNT and CDR2 YENEEA. DNA for the CDR3: TGTGCCAGCAGCTTTAGCGGGGGGGCCGGAGATACGCAGTATTTT. Protein product: CASSFSGGAGDTQYF.

The chain recombines TRBV25-1 with TRBJ2-3; TRBD2 agrees at 10 bases. The CDR3 contains 16 residues. Per germline, CDR1 MGHDK and CDR2 SYGVNS. J gave up 7 bases and V 7 bases, and 14 bases lay outside the gene matches. The CDR3 sequence is CASTSVQRGGVNTQYF. CDR3 in DNA: TGTGCCAGCACTTCCGTCCAGCGGGGGGGAGTAAATACGCAGTATTTT.

The chain links TRBV5-1 to TRBJ2-7, with D possibly TRBD1 on 7 matching bases. The CDR3 totals 12 residues. Germline-derived CDR1 and CDR2 are SGHRS and YFSETQ. The CDR3 here is CPQGERVNEQYF. The DNA of the CDR3 is TGCCCCCAGGGGGAGCGGGTCAACGAGCAGTACTTC.

This chain links TRBV4-1 with TRBJ2-7, with D perhaps matching TRBD2 (6 bases). CDR1 and CDR2 from the germline V gene are MGHRA and YSYEKL. This CDR3 is built from 16 residues. Trimming removed 0 bases at V and 6 bases at J, with 18 bases between. The CDR3 is CASSQDVGGTPFEQYF. CDR3 in DNA: TGCGCCAGCAGCCAAGACGTGGGCGGGACCCCCTTCGAGCAGTACTTC.

The J gene is TRBJ2-2, the V gene TRBV7-3, with 8 bases identical to TRBD2. Germline V CDR1 and CDR2: SGHTA, FQGTGA. J lost 6 bases, V lost 4 bases, and 10 bases had no gene match. This CDR3 region has 16 residues. CDR3 sequence: CASSYGGLGGAGELFF. CDR3 DNA: TGTGCCAGCAGCTACGGGGGACTAGGGGGAGCCGGGGAGCTGTTTTTT.

The rearrangement uses TRBV11-2 and TRBJ2-7; 9 nucleotides agree with TRBD2. Trimming at V came to 5 bases and at J to 6 bases, leaving 8 bases not matched to a gene. CDR1 is SGHAT and CDR2 is FQNNGV in the germline V gene. The CDR3 sequence is 14 residues long. CDR3 sequence reads: CASSPLRGGGEQYF. The CDR3, as DNA: TGTGCCAGCAGCCCGCTGCGGGGGGGAGGCGAGCAGTACTTC.

The chain uses TRBV7-8 and TRBJ2-7; 7 bases are a match to TRBD2. CDR1 is SGHVS and CDR2 is FQNEAQ in the germline V gene. The CDR3 is 14 amino acids. Losses at the gene ends were 1 base for V and 2 bases for J; bases not matched to a gene: 2. CDR3 nucleotide sequence: TGTGCCAGCAGCTTAGGGACTAGAACCTACGAGCAGTACTTC. Its translation: CASSLGTRTYEQYF.

This sequence joins TRBV25-1 and TRBJ1-4; D call uncertain. The CDR3 covers 12 residues. Trimming took 4 bases from V and 6 from J, leaving 6 bases between them. The V gene's germline CDR1 is MGHDK and CDR2 SYGVNS. This chain's CDR3 is CASSVGYEKLFF. The CDR3 DNA is TGTGCCAGCAGTGTGGGCTATGAAAAACTGTTTTTT.